Listed here are 13 T cell receptor beta chains from one sample, sequenced in a study of T cell responses to AZD1222 COVID-19 vaccine. TCRdb's copy holds only in-frame clones and misses some; the assay was immunoSEQ multiplex PCR. The table records some 140,000 clones, more than 85% of them present only once. Material: peripheral blood, obtained on day 0 of AZD1222 vaccination. These receptors were collected from an adult in good health.

The chain links TRBV7-3 to TRBJ1-6; perhaps TRBD1 as D (6 bases). V was cut by 5 bases and J by 0 bases, with 14 bases left in between. The length of the CDR3 is 17 residues. The germline CDR1 and CDR2 sequences are SGHTA and FQGTGA. The CDR3 region is CASSQWGASSYNSPLHF. CDR3 DNA sequence: TGTGCCAGCAGCCAATGGGGGGCAAGCTCCTATAATTCACCCCTCCACTTT.

This chain connects TRBV15 to TRBJ1-3; the match to TRBD1 covers 11 bases. The CDR3 is made up of 20 amino acids. Germline assignment: CDR1 LNHNV and CDR2 YYDKDF (reference sequence). The V and J ends lost 0 bases and 0 bases, in that order; junction bases with no gene match: 10. CDR3 bases: TGTGCCACCAGCAGAGAACGGGACAGGGGGTTACAGAGCTCTGGAAACACCATATATTTT. Translation: CATSRERDRGLQSSGNTIYF.

This sequence joins TRBV3-1 (or the pseudogene TRBV3-2) and TRBJ1-5; no clear D gene. The CDR3 covers 15 residues. V was shortened by 0 bases and J by 0 bases, with 6 bases between the two germline ends. The germline CDR1 and CDR2 sequences are LGHDT and YNNKEL (reference sequence). The CDR3 spells CASSQEAYSNQPQHF. The CDR3 DNA is TGTGCCAGCAGCCAAGAGGCCTATAGCAATCAGCCCCAGCATTTT.

The chain carries TRBV7-9 and TRBJ1-1; D is unresolved. Between the trimmed V and J ends, which lost 3 bases and 1 base, there was a span of 9 bases. The CDR3 runs to 14 residues. Germline CDR1 SEHNR, CDR2 FQNEAQ (reference sequence). This CDR3 reads CASSLGGGNTEAFF. CDR3 in DNA: TGTGCCAGCAGCTTGGGAGGAGGGAACACTGAAGCTTTCTTT.

V is TRBV13 and J is TRBJ1-1; D is unclear. Trimming cost V 1 base and J 4 bases, with 16 bases left between them. Germline CDR1 is PRHDT and CDR2 is FYEKMQ (reference sequence). The CDR3 sequence is 16 residues long. The DNA of the CDR3 is TGTGCCAGCAGCTTAGAAGGAGCCGTGAGACCCACTGAAGCTTTCTTT. Its protein product is CASSLEGAVRPTEAFF.

This sequence joins TRBV5-1 and TRBJ2-7; possibly TRBD1 for D (5 bases). Germline assignment: CDR1 SGHRS and CDR2 YFSETQ. The CDR3 is made up of 17 amino acids. V lost 0 bases and J 2 bases, leaving 18 bases between the germline ends. The CDR3 spells CASSLVTFRVGTYEQYF. CDR3 coding DNA: TGCGCCAGCAGCTTGGTTACGTTCAGGGTTGGTACCTACGAGCAGTACTTC.

The chain uses TRBV11-2 and TRBJ2-3, with D tentatively TRBD1 (5 bases). Between the trimmed V and J ends, which lost 2 bases and 5 bases, there was a span of 14 bases. This CDR3 comprises 15 residues. Germline V gene lookup returns CDR1 SGHAT and CDR2 FQNNGV. The DNA of the CDR3 is TGTGCCAGCAGCTTAACAGGAAAGAGAGGAGATACGCAGTATTTT. Translating it yields CASSLTGKRGDTQYF.

This clone was counted once. This chain connects TRBV5-1 to TRBJ1-2, with 9 bases identical to TRBD1. Germline V gene data show CDR1 as SGHRS and CDR2 as YFSETQ. The CDR3 extends over 14 amino acids. V lost 0 bases, J lost 8 bases, and 5 bases stayed unmatched. CDR3 sequence (DNA): TGCGCCAGCAGCTTGGTAGGACAGGGGAACGGCTACACCTTC. As protein: CASSLVGQGNGYTF.

The chain has TRBV21-1 and TRBJ2-1; TRBD1 reflects the table's D call only, with no check against the DNA. TRBV21-1 represents a pseudogene. This CDR3 is 11 amino acids long. CDR3: CASSWGQEQFF. The CDR3 DNA reads as TGTGCCAGCAGCTGGGGACAGGAGCAGTTCTTC.

The genes are TRBV19 and TRBJ1-5; no firm D call. The CDR3 length is 15 residues. Germline V lookup: CDR1 LNHDA, CDR2 SQIVND (reference sequence). V lost 5 bases to trimming and J lost 0 bases, with 11 bases between them. DNA for the CDR3: TGTGCCAGTAGTTCGGACGGATATAGCAATCAGCCCCAGCATTTT. Its protein is CASSSDGYSNQPQHF.

The chain recombines TRBV12-3 or TRBV12-4 with TRBJ1-2; 7 bases agree with TRBD1. V lost 3 bases and J lost 7; bases outside the gene matches: 2. The CDR3 is 12 residues long. This CDR3 is CASSLQGGGYTF. The CDR3 bases are TGTGCCAGCAGTTTGCAGGGGGGTGGCTACACCTTC.

V gene TRBV3-1 (or the pseudogene TRBV3-2) combines with J gene TRBJ2-5; no definite D call. CDR1 and CDR2 (germline): LGHDT, YNNKEL (reference sequence). The CDR3 has 13 amino acids. Trimming removed 3 bases from V and 3 bases from J, with 8 bases in between. The CDR3 DNA sequence: TGTGCCAGCAGCCACCGGAGAGAAGAGACCCAGTACTTC. The encoded protein is CASSHRREETQYF.

CDR3 in amino acids: CASSPPGGSTEAFF. CDR3 DNA sequence: TGTGCCAGCAGCCCGCCGGGGGGGTCCACTGAAGCTTTCTTT. V gene TRBV4-2 combines with J gene TRBJ1-1; possible D gene TRBD1, 5 bases. Trimming shortened V by 4 bases and J by 4 bases, and 13 bases separated the two germline ends. The V gene's germline CDR1 is LGHNA and CDR2 YNFKEQ. The CDR3 sequence is 14 residues long.